The rows below give T cell receptor beta chains drawn from one sample of a study of CD8 T cells in ankylosing spondylitis. MiXCR was run by TCRdb on the 5' RACE reads, yielding one entry per CDR3 protein. The sample yields fewer than 550,000 distinct CDR3 sequences, roughly 5% seen once. The sequenced sample was blood, either unsorted or a sorted T cell fraction (not recorded which). These receptors were taken from a male donor with ankylosing spondylitis. The CDR3 runs from the conserved cysteine through the conserved F or W. A D gene is named only where the DNA matches it firmly. Some rows mark clone size as missing; the rest say once, few, many or name a class of expanded clone.

J | D | size | V | DNA | CDR3
TRBJ2-1 | TRBD2 | many | TRBV5-1 | TGCGCCAGCAGCCCGGGAGGCGGGAGGGCCTCCTACAATGAGCAGTTCTTC | CASSPGGGRASYNEQFF
TRBJ2-5 | . | few | TRBV5-6 | TGTGCCAGCAGCTTGGCCCTTGGCAACCAAGAGACCCAGTACTTC | CASSLALGNQETQYF
TRBJ2-1 | . | many | TRBV5-1 | TGCGCCAGCAGCTTAATCGGGGTCCTCTCTTGGGAGCAGTTCTTC | CASSLIGVLSWEQFF
TRBJ2-5 | TRBD1 | many | TRBV29-1 | TGCAGCGTCCCGAGACAGGGCAGGGAGACCCAGTACTTC | CSVPRQGRETQYF
TRBJ1-1 | TRBD1 | many | TRBV6-5 | TGTGCCAGCAGTTACTTCACAGGGGTGACTGAAGCTTTCTTT | CASSYFTGVTEAFF
TRBJ2-1 | TRBD1 | few | TRBV5-8 | TGTGCCAGCAGCTTGGGACAGGGGTGGGAGCAGTTCTTC | CASSLGQGWEQFF
TRBJ2-5 | . | . | TRBV5-1 | TGCGCCAGCAGCCGCACCCCCCGGGACCACTGGTCTTCGGAGACCCAGTACTTC | CASSRTPRDHWSSETQYF
TRBJ2-7 | TRBD2 | many | TRBV7-2 | TGTGCCAGCAGAAGGACTAGCGGGAGGTTAGGCTACGAGCAGTACTTC | CASRRTSGRLGYEQYF
TRBJ1-5 | TRBD1 | many | TRBV6-2/TRBV6-3 | TGTGCCAGCACATTTCCCGGGACAGGGAGGGATCAGCCCCAGCATTTT | CASTFPGTGRDQPQHF
TRBJ2-3 | . | many | TRBV7-9 | TGTGCCAGCAGCTTAGGTTTGGGCCCCACATCGTATACGCAGTATTTT | CASSLGLGPTSYTQYF
TRBJ2-7 | TRBD2 | many | TRBV5-6 | TGTGCCAGCAGCTCTGGACTAGCGGGATACAACGAGCAGTACTTC | CASSSGLAGYNEQYF
TRBJ1-6 | . | many | TRBV7-2 | TGTGCCAGCAGCTTAAAGGCGATTGACTTCGGTTCACCCCTCCACTTT | CASSLKAIDFGSPLHF
TRBJ2-1 | . | many | TRBV12-3/TRBV12-4 | TGTGCCAGCAGCTTCGGGTTAAGTGGAACTAGCCGATACAATGAGCAGTTCTTC | CASSFGLSGTSRYNEQFF
TRBJ2-7 | . | many | TRBV6-2/TRBV6-3 | TGTGCCACCCAACTTCCGGCCCAAACGCCCTACGAGCAGTACTTC | CATQLPAQTPYEQYF
TRBJ1-1 | . | many | TRBV5-6 | TGTGCCAGCAGCTTGGTGGCCGCCAGGGGAGATTGGGAAACTGAAGCTTTCTTT | CASSLVAARGDWETEAFF
TRBJ2-7 | TRBD2 | many | TRBV5-1 | TGCGCCAGCAGCTTGGAGACTAGCGGGAGGAACTACGAGCAGTACTTC | CASSLETSGRNYEQYF
TRBJ2-1 | . | many | TRBV5-1 | TGCGCCAGCTTTGAGTTGACTAGAGGGCCCAATGAGCAGTTCTTC | CASFELTRGPNEQFF
TRBJ1-1 | . | many | TRBV29-1 | TGCAGCGTCCGACTGTTACTGAACACTGAAGCTTTCTTT | CSVRLLLNTEAFF
TRBJ2-7 | TRBD2 | many | TRBV20-1 | TGCAGTGCTAGAAGACAAGGTCGGGGACTAAGGTACGAGCAGTACTTC | CSARRQGRGLRYEQYF
TRBJ1-5 | TRBD1 | many | TRBV24-1 | TGTGCCACCAGTTCTGGGACAGGGCATCAGCCCCAGCATTTT | CATSSGTGHQPQHF
TRBJ1-1 | . | many | TRBV20-1 | TGCAGTGCTAGATCTGCCAGGGAAGTTACCGAAGCTTTCTTT | CSARSAREVTEAFF
TRBJ1-3 | . | many | TRBV12-3/TRBV12-4 | TGTGCCAGCAGTGATTTCTCTGGAAACACCATATATTTT | CASSDFSGNTIYF
TRBJ1-1 | . | few | TRBV10-3 | TGTGCCATCAGTCCCATGGCAGGAATGAACACTGAAGCTTTCTTT | CAISPMAGMNTEAFF
TRBJ2-7 | TRBD1 | many | TRBV12-3/TRBV12-4 | TGTGCCAGCAGTCTTGGACAGGGTATGGGTGAGCAGTACTTC | CASSLGQGMGEQYF
TRBJ2-5 | . | many | TRBV20-1 | TGCAGTGCTCCAATCCGGGCCCTCCGAGAGACCCAGTACTTC | CSAPIRALRETQYF
TRBJ1-6 | . | many | TRBV11-2 | TGTGCCAGCCGATCTCTCCGGGGGATTTCACCCCTCCACTTT | CASRSLRGISPLHF
TRBJ2-2 | TRBD2 | many | TRBV4-2 | TGTGCCAGCAGCCATACTCTAGCGGGGGATACCAGGACCGGGGAGCTGTTTTTT | CASSHTLAGDTRTGELFF
TRBJ2-2 | . | . | TRBV5-1 | TGCGCCAGCAGCGGACAAGGACTTAACACCGGGGAGCTGTTTTTT | CASSGQGLNTGELFF
TRBJ2-7 | TRBD2 | many | TRBV20-1 | TGCAGTGCTAGAGATCTCGGACTAGCGGGAATTTTTTCGTTC | CSARDLGLAGIFSF
TRBJ1-1 | . | many | TRBV7-3 | TGTGCCAGCAGCTTAACCGGGAATCATGAAGCTTTCTTT | CASSLTGNHEAFF
TRBJ1-1 | TRBD1 | many | TRBV3-1 | TGTGCCAGCAGCCAAGTGGACAGGGGGATGGCTTTCTTT | CASSQVDRGMAFF
TRBJ2-6 | . | many | TRBV20-1 | TGCAGTGCTAGGCCACAGGGAGGGTCTGGGGCCAACGTCCTGACTTTC | CSARPQGGSGANVLTF
TRBJ2-7 | . | many | TRBV27 | TGTGCCAGCAGTACACGGGCCTCGGGGCCCCTTTGGGAGCAGTACTTC | CASSTRASGPLWEQYF
TRBJ1-1 | TRBD1 | many | TRBV20-1 | TGCAGTGCTGTCGGGACAGACCTAACTGAAGCTTTCTTT | CSAVGTDLTEAFF
TRBJ1-2 | . | many | TRBV29-1 | TGCAGCGTCCTCGACCCAGGGCGGTCTGGCTACACCTTC | CSVLDPGRSGYTF
TRBJ2-7 | . | many | TRBV6-5 | TGTGCCAGCAGTTACGCGCAGCGCTCCTACGAGCAGTACTTC | CASSYAQRSYEQYF
TRBJ2-5 | TRBD1 | many | TRBV29-1 | TGCAGCGTTGTACCCAGGGGGCAACGAGAGACCCAGTACTTC | CSVVPRGQRETQYF
TRBJ2-1 | TRBD2 | many | TRBV5-1 | TGCGCCAGCAGATCACTAGCGGGAGGTTGGAATGAGCAGTTCTTC | CASRSLAGGWNEQFF
TRBJ1-1 | . | many | TRBV15 | TGTGCCACCAGCTACATCGGACGGGCTTTCTTT | CATSYIGRAFF
TRBJ2-5 | . | many | TRBV7-2 | TGTGCCAGCAGCTTAGATTTCGTGCTGGGGGTTAGTGAGACCCAGTACTTC | CASSLDFVLGVSETQYF
TRBJ2-5 | . | many | TRBV21-1 | TGTGCCAGCAGCAAAGTGAGGGGAGAGACCCAGTACTTC | CASSKVRGETQYF
TRBJ2-2 | TRBD2 | many | TRBV12-3/TRBV12-4 | TGCGCCAGCAGCCCTGGGGGGGCGAACACCGGGGAGCTGTTTTTT | CASSPGGANTGELFF
TRBJ2-7 | . | many | TRBV20-1 | TGCAGTGCTAGAGATTGGGCAGGGGGGACGGAGCAGTACTTC | CSARDWAGGTEQYF
TRBJ1-1 | . | many | TRBV20-1 | TGCAGTGCTAGAGATTTCCCGACAGAGGACACTGAAGCTTTCTTT | CSARDFPTEDTEAFF
TRBJ1-3 | . | many | TRBV7-2 | TGTGCCAGCAGCTACAGGGTAGGAGGTGGAAACACCATATATTTT | CASSYRVGGGNTIYF
TRBJ2-5 | . | many | TRBV25-1 | TGTGCCAGCAGTGAATATCGGGCCGGACAAGAGACCCAGTACTTC | CASSEYRAGQETQYF